A single sample gave rise to the 7 T cell receptor beta chains below, sequenced in a study of T-cell memory formation after mild COVID-19. From the 5' RACE reads, TCRdb called clonotypes with MiXCR, one entry per CDR3 protein. The sample yields about 360,000 distinct CDR3 sequences, over 13% seen once. Sequenced: PBMCs or a T cell subset sorted from them (not recorded which). Every receptor here comes from a man aged 18 to 29 who had mild COVID-19 (a few samples of this study predate the infection). Cell type and time point are not known.

This clonotype occurred a few times. The chain combines TRBV4-3 with TRBJ2-7; 8 bases align to TRBD1. In germline, CDR1 is LGHNA, CDR2 YSLEER. The V segment lost 6 bases and the J segment 6 bases; nucleotides outside the gene matches: 10. The CDR3 runs to 14 residues. The CDR3 here is CASSRDRTYSEQYF. CDR3 nucleotides: TGCGCCAGCAGTCGGGACAGGACGTATTCCGAGCAGTACTTC.

The chain links TRBV9 to TRBJ2-6; no clear D gene. Trimming shortened V by 3 bases and J by 3 bases, and 10 bases separated the two germline ends. This CDR3 region has 15 residues. Germline V lookup: CDR1 SGDLS, CDR2 YYNGEE. The CDR3 reads CASSAWGGGANVLTF. The CDR3 DNA sequence: TGTGCCAGCAGCGCCTGGGGTGGTGGGGCCAACGTCCTGACTTTC. The full variable domain, rest sourced from reference TRBV9 and TRBJ2-6, is DSGVTQTPKHLITATGQRVTLRCSPRSGDLSVYWYQQSLDQGLQFLIQYYNGEERAKGNILERFSAQQFPDLHSELNLSSLELGDSALYFCASSAWGGGANVLTFGAGSRLTVL.

This clonotype appeared a few times. This rearrangement joins TRBV19 to TRBJ2-1, with D perhaps matching TRBD1 or TRBD2 (5 bases each). Trimming took off 6 bases at V and 5 bases at J, with 17 bases between the two ends. The CDR3 runs 15 residues. The germline V gene has CDR1 LNHDA and CDR2 SQIVND (reference sequence). As DNA, the CDR3 is TGTGCCAGTAGCAACCTCGAGGGGCTTAACAATGAGCAGTTCTTC. This codes for CASSNLEGLNNEQFF.

In its sample, this clonotype was seen a few times. The chain joins TRBV6-6 to TRBJ2-7; 11 bases fit TRBD2. Germline CDR1 MNHNY, CDR2 SVGAGI (reference sequence). V shed 3 bases and J 2 bases; nucleotides not matched to a gene: 3. This CDR3 region has 15 residues. CDR3 sequence (DNA): TGTGCCAGCAGTTATATACTAGCGGGGGCCTACGAGCAGTACGTC. It is translated as CASSYILAGAYEQYV.

The V call is TRBV10-3, the J call TRBJ2-3; 11 bases are shared with TRBD2. V lost 2 bases and J lost 1; bases outside the gene matches: 2. Germline loops: CDR1 ENHRY, CDR2 SYGVKD. This CDR3 region has 16 residues. The CDR3 DNA reads TGTGCCATCAGTGAGAGGACTAGCGGGCGCACAGATACGCAGTATTTT. Its protein product is CAISERTSGRTDTQYF.

V gene TRBV12-3 or TRBV12-4 combines with J gene TRBJ1-1, with no clear D. The CDR3 totals 14 residues. Between the trimmed V and J ends, which lost 2 bases and 4 bases, there was a span of 11 bases. In DNA, the CDR3 is TGTGCCAGCAGTTTATCGGACGTCGGCACTGAAGCTTTCTTT. It is translated as CASSLSDVGTEAFF.

V gene TRBV5-1 combines with J gene TRBJ2-5; the match to TRBD2 covers 10 bases. The CDR3 has 15 residues. Germline V gene lookup returns CDR1 SGHRS and CDR2 YFSETQ. With V trimmed by 4 bases and J by 2 bases, 5 bases remained unmatched. This CDR3 is CASSRTSGLQETQYF. CDR3 nucleotides: TGCGCCAGCAGCCGGACTAGCGGACTACAAGAGACCCAGTACTTC.